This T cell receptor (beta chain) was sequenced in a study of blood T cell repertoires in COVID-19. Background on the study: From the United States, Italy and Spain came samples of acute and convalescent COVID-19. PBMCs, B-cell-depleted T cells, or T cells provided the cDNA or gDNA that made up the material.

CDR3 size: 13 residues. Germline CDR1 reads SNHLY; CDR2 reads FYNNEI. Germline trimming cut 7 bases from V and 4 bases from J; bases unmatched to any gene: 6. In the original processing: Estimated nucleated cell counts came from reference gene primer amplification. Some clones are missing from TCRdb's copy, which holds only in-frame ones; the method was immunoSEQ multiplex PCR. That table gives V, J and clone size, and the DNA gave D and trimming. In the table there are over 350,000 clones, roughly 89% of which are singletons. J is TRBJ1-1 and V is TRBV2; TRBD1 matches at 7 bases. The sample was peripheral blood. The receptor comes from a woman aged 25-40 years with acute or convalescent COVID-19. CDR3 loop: CASTQGVGTEAFF. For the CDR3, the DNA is TGTGCCAGCACGCAGGGGGTGGGCACTGAAGCTTTCTTT.